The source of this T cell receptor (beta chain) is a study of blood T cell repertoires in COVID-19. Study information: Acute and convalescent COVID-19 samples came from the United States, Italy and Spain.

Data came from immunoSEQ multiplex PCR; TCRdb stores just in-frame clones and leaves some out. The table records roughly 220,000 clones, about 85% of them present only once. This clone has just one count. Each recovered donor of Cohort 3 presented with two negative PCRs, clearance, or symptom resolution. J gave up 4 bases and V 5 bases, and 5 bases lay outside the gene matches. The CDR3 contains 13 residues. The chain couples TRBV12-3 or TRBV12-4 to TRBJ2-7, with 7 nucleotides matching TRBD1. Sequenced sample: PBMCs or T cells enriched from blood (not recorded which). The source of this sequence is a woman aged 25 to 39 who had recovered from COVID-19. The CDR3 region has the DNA TGTGCCAGCAGTCAAGACAGGGAATACGAGCAGTACTTC. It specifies CASSQDREYEQYF.